The 8 T cell receptor beta chains below come from one sample, sequenced in a study of blood T cell repertoires in COVID-19. Profiled with immunoSEQ multiplex PCR; TCRdb holds only in-frame clones, not every one. This table holds around 180,000 clones, 75% to 85% found once. Sequencing was performed on peripheral blood. The receptors here all came from a human donor in a cohort sampled during active COVID-19.

There are a few counts of this clone. The chain uses TRBV3-1 (or the pseudogene TRBV3-2) and TRBJ2-5, with D perhaps TRBD2 (6 bases). This CDR3 contains 16 residues. V lost 2 bases and J 0 bases, leaving 13 bases between the germline ends. Germline V gene data show CDR1 as LGHDT and CDR2 as YNNKEL (reference sequence). The CDR3 protein is CASSQTAGGYQETQYF. The CDR3 DNA sequence: TGTGCCAGCAGCCAAACGGCTGGGGGGTACCAAGAGACCCAGTACTTC.

V usage is TRBV19 and J usage is TRBJ2-1; no clear D. Trimming took 6 bases from V and 1 from J, leaving 7 bases between them. This CDR3 is 13 amino acids long. Germline V gene sequence: CDR1 LNHDA, CDR2 SQIVND (reference sequence). The CDR3 is CASSTASYNEQFF. CDR3 bases: TGTGCCAGTAGCACAGCTTCCTACAATGAGCAGTTCTTC.

DNA for the CDR3: TGTGCCAGCAGTTTACAGGGAAATAATGAAAAACTGTTTTTT. This codes for CASSLQGNNEKLFF. The chain couples TRBV6-6 to TRBJ1-4, with a weak D call TRBD1 (6 bases). The germline V gene has CDR1 MNHNY and CDR2 SVGAGI (reference sequence). The V gene lost 4 bases and the J gene lost 4 bases, with 10 bases spanning the gap. This CDR3 is built from 14 residues.

CDR3 region: CASSLDGGSGNTIYF. The CDR3 DNA sequence: TGTGCCAGCAGCTTAGACGGGGGCTCTGGAAACACCATATATTTT. The chain carries TRBV7-6 and TRBJ1-3, with D possibly being TRBD1 (5 bases). CDR3 size: 15 residues. V was trimmed by 1 base and J by 0 bases, leaving 7 bases between them. The germline V gene encodes CDR1 SGHVS and CDR2 FNYEAQ.

CDR3 loop: CASSLRDLQGNEQFF. CDR3 DNA: TGTGCCAGCAGTCTGCGGGACCTTCAGGGCAATGAGCAGTTCTTC. V gene TRBV6-5 combines with J gene TRBJ2-1, with D perhaps TRBD2 (6 bases). V was trimmed by 5 bases and J by 6 bases, leaving 17 bases between them. The CDR3 covers 15 residues. In germline, CDR1 is MNHEY, CDR2 SVGAGI.

V gene TRBV5-6 combines with J gene TRBJ1-5; TRBD1 matches 8 bases. J was trimmed by 5 bases and V by 0 bases; bases with no gene match: 10. This CDR3 spans 17 amino acids. Germline CDR1 SGHDT, CDR2 YYEEEE. The CDR3 sequence is CASSLERPGQGYQPQHF. DNA for the CDR3: TGTGCCAGCAGCTTGGAGAGGCCCGGACAGGGCTATCAGCCCCAGCATTTT.

The chain links TRBV18 to TRBJ2-7; D perhaps matches TRBD2 (5 bases). CDR1 is KGHSH, CDR2 LQKENI, per germline. Between the trimmed V and J ends, which lost 2 bases and 5 bases, there was a span of 13 bases. The CDR3 contains 14 residues. CDR3 in DNA: TGTGCCAGCTCACCAGAACTGTCCGGGAACGAGCAGTACTTC. Its translation: CASSPELSGNEQYF.

The sample holds one count of this clone. The chain links TRBV19 to TRBJ1-2, with 7 bases matching TRBD1. The V segment lost 4 bases and the J segment 8 bases; nucleotides outside the gene matches: 28. CDR1 and CDR2 (germline): LNHDA, SQIVND (reference sequence). CDR3 size: 20 residues. The CDR3 coding sequence is TGTGCCAGTAGTACCCGACCATCCAGGGGGATTCTTCAAGTTAGTCGGGGCTACACCTTC. Translating it yields CASSTRPSRGILQVSRGYTF. Filled out from reference TRBV19 and TRBJ1-2, the complete variable domain reads DGGITQSPKYLFRKEGQNVTLSCEQNLNHDAMYWYRQDPGQGLRLIYYSQIVNDFQKGDIAEGYSVSREKKESFPLTVTSAQKNPTAFYLCASSTRPSRGILQVSRGYTFGSGTRLTVV.